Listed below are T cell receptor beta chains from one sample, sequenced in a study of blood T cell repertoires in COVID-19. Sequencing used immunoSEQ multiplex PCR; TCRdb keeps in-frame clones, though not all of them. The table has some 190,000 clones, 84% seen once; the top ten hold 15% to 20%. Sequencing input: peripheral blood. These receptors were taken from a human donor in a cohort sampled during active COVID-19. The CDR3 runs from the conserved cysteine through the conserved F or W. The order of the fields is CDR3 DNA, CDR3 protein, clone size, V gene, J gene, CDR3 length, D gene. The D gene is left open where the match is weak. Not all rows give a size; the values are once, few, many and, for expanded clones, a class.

DNA: TGCGCCAGCAGCTTCGAGGGCCAGCCCCAGCATTTT; CDR3: CASSFEGQPQHF; size: NA; V: TRBV5-1; J: TRBJ1-5; length: 12; D: NA
DNA: TGTGCCAGCAGGGACAGGGGGCGTCGAGGCACTGAAGCTTTCTTT; CDR3: CASRDRGRRGTEAFF; size: NA; V: TRBV14; J: TRBJ1-1; length: 15; D: TRBD1
DNA: TGTGCCAGCAGTTTAGAGGGTTCGGGGAGCGAGCAGTACTTC; CDR3: CASSLEGSGSEQYF; size: NA; V: TRBV28; J: TRBJ2-7; length: 14; D: NA
DNA: TGTGCCAGCAGCCAAGATCCGGGGACTCCTACGCAGTATTTT; CDR3: CASSQDPGTPTQYF; size: NA; V: TRBV14; J: TRBJ2-3; length: 14; D: NA
DNA: TGTGCCAGCAGCTTCCGGATCAGGGCTAGCACAGATACGCAGTATTTT; CDR3: CASSFRIRASTDTQYF; size: NA; V: TRBV7-2; J: TRBJ2-3; length: 16; D: NA
DNA: TGTGCCAGCAGCGACAGGGGTCGGGGGGAGACCCAGTACTTC; CDR3: CASSDRGRGETQYF; size: NA; V: TRBV5-5; J: TRBJ2-5; length: 14; D: TRBD1
DNA: TGTGCCAGCAGTACAGCCCAGGGGGCTGATGAAAAACTGTTTTTT; CDR3: CASSTAQGADEKLFF; size: NA; V: TRBV28; J: TRBJ1-4; length: 15; D: TRBD1
DNA: TGTGCCAGCAGTTTGAGAGGAACCGGGGAGCTGTTTTTT; CDR3: CASSLRGTGELFF; size: NA; V: TRBV12-3/TRBV12-4; J: TRBJ2-2; length: 13; D: NA
DNA: TGCGCCAGCAGCTTATCAGGGGCTGGCAGCAATCAGCCCCAGCATTTT; CDR3: CASSLSGAGSNQPQHF; size: NA; V: TRBV5-1; J: TRBJ1-5; length: 16; D: NA
DNA: TGTGCCACCAGTGACCTACGGGGGGGCGATGAGCAGTTCTTC; CDR3: CATSDLRGGDEQFF; size: NA; V: TRBV24-1; J: TRBJ2-1; length: 14; D: TRBD2
DNA: TGTGCCAGCGCCCTTCAGATCGGGGGACCCTACAATGAGCAGTTCTTC; CDR3: CASALQIGGPYNEQFF; size: NA; V: TRBV7-2; J: TRBJ2-1; length: 16; D: NA
DNA: TGTGCCAGCAGCGTAGTATTGAGTGAAGCTTTCTTT; CDR3: CASSVVLSEAFF; size: NA; V: TRBV9; J: TRBJ1-1; length: 12; D: NA
DNA: TGCGCCAGCGGGGGGGACCCTAGCACAGATACGCAGTATTTT; CDR3: CASGGDPSTDTQYF; size: few; V: TRBV5-1; J: TRBJ2-3; length: 14; D: TRBD2
DNA: TGTGCCAGCACCGGGACAAACTATGGCTACACCTTC; CDR3: CASTGTNYGYTF; size: NA; V: TRBV6-5; J: TRBJ1-2; length: 12; D: NA
DNA: TGTGCCACCGGTTGGGGGGGCACAGATACGCAGTATTTT; CDR3: CATGWGGTDTQYF; size: NA; V: TRBV10-3; J: TRBJ2-3; length: 13; D: NA
DNA: TGTGCCAGCAGCTTAGTTAGGCTAGCAGGATCGAAAGTGTCCTACGAGCAGTACTTC; CDR3: CASSLVRLAGSKVSYEQYF; size: NA; V: TRBV7-9; J: TRBJ2-7; length: 19; D: NA
DNA: TGTGCCAGTAGTCCTTCGGGGGAAAACTATGGCTACACCTTC; CDR3: CASSPSGENYGYTF; size: NA; V: TRBV19; J: TRBJ1-2; length: 14; D: NA
DNA: TGTGCCACGGACCGGGGGGACACTGAAGCTTTCTTT; CDR3: CATDRGDTEAFF; size: NA; V: TRBV10-3; J: TRBJ1-1; length: 12; D: NA
DNA: TGTGCCACCAGCCGGGAGGGACAGGGGTTATGGCAGCCCCAGCATTTT; CDR3: CATSREGQGLWQPQHF; size: NA; V: TRBV15; J: TRBJ1-5; length: 16; D: TRBD1
DNA: TGTGCCAGCAGCCCCCAACCCCCTAGCGGCCTCGGGCGGTTGTCCGAGCAGTACTTC; CDR3: CASSPQPPSGLGRLSEQYF; size: NA; V: TRBV2; J: TRBJ2-7; length: 19; D: TRBD2
DNA: TGTGCCAGTAGTACAGGGGGCGCGATAAGCGGGGAGCTGTTTTTT; CDR3: CASSTGGAISGELFF; size: NA; V: TRBV19; J: TRBJ2-2; length: 15; D: TRBD1
DNA: TGTGCCAGCAGCGTAGGGGGGGGAGTGGAGACCCAGTACTTC; CDR3: CASSVGGGVETQYF; size: NA; V: TRBV9; J: TRBJ2-5; length: 14; D: TRBD2